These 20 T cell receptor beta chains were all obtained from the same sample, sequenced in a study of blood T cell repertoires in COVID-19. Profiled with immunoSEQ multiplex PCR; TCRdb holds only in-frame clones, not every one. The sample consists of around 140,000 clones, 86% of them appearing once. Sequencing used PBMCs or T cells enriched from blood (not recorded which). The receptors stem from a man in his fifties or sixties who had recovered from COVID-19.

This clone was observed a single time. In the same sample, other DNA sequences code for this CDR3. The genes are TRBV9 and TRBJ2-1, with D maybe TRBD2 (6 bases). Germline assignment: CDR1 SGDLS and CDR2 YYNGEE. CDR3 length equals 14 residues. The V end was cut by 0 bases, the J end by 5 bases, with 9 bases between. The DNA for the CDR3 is TGTGCCAGCAGCGTAGGGACTACAAACAATGAGCAGTTCTTC. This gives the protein CASSVGTTNNEQFF.

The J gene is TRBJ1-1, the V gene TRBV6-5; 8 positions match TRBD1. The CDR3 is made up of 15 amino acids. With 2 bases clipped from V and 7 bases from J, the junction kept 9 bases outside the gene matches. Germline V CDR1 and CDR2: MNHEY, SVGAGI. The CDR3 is CASSYVRDRRHEAFF. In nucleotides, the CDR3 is TGTGCCAGCAGTTACGTCCGGGACAGGAGACATGAAGCTTTCTTT.

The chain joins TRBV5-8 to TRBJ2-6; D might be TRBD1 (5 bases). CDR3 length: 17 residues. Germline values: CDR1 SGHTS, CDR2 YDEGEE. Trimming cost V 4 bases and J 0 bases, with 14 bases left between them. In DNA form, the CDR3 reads TGTGCCAGCAGCACGTATATAGACAGCTCTGGGGCCAACGTCCTGACTTTC. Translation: CASSTYIDSSGANVLTF.

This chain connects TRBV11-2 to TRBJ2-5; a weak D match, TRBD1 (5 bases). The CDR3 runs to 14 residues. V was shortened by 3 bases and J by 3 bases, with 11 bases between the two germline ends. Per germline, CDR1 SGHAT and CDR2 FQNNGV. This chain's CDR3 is CASSFSAREETQYF. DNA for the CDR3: TGTGCCAGCAGCTTCTCGGCCAGGGAAGAGACCCAGTACTTC. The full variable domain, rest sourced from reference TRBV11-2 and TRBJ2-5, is EAGVAQSPRYKIIEKRQSVAFWCNPISGHATLYWYQQILGQGPKLLIQFQNNGVVDDSQLPKDRFSAERLKGVDSTLKIQPAKLEDSAVYLCASSFSAREETQYFGPGTRLLVL.

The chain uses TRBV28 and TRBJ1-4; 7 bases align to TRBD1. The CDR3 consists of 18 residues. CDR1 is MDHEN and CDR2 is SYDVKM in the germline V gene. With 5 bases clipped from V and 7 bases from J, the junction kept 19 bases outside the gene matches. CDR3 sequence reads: CASSPQPWIGGRVEKLFF. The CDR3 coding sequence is TGTGCCAGCAGTCCACAGCCTTGGATAGGGGGCAGGGTTGAAAAACTGTTTTTT.

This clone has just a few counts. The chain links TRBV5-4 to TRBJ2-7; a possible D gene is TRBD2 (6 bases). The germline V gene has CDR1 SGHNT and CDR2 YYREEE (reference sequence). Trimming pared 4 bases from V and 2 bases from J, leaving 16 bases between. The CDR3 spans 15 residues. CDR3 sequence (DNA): TGTGCCAGCAGCCCTAAGACCGGGAGTACCTACGAGCAGTACTTC. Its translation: CASSPKTGSTYEQYF.

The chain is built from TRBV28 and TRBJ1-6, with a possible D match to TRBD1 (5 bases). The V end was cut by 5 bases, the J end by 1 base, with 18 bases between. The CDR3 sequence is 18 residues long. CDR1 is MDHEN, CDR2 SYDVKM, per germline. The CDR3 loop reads CASSPQVGRRSYNSPLHF. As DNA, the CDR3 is TGTGCCAGCAGTCCACAGGTTGGCCGAAGGTCCTATAATTCACCCCTCCACTTT.

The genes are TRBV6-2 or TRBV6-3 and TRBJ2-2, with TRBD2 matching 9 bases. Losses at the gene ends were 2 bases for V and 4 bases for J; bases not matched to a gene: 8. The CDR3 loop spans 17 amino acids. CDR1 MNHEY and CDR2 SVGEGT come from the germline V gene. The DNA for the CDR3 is TGTGCCAGCAGTTACGCCAGGACTAGCGCGTTCACCGGGGAGCTGTTTTTT. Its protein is CASSYARTSAFTGELFF.

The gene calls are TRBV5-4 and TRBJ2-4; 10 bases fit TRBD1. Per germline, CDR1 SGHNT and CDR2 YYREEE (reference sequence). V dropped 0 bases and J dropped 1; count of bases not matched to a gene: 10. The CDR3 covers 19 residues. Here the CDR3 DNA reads TGTGCCAGCAGCTTGGCCGGACAGGGGGGGAGTTTGGCCAAAAACATTCAGTACTTC. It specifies CASSLAGQGGSLAKNIQYF.

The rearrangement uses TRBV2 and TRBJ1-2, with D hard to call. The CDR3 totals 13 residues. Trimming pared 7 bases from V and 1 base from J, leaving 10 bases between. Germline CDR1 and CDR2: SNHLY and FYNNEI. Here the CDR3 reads CASTDKINYGYTF. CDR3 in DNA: TGTGCCAGCACCGACAAGATTAACTATGGCTACACCTTC.

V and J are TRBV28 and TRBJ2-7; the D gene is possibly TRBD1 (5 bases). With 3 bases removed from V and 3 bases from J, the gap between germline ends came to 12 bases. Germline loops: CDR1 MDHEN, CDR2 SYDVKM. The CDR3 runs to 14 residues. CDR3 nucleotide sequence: TGTGCCAGCAGTTTCAGGGCCTCGATCTACGAGCAGTACTTC. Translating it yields CASSFRASIYEQYF.

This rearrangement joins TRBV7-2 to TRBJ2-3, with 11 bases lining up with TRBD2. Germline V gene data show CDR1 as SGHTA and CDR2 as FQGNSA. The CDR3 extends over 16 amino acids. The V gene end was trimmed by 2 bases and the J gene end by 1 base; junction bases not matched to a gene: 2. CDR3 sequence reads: CASSLSLAGGTDTQYF. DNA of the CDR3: TGTGCCAGCAGCTTATCACTAGCGGGGGGCACAGATACGCAGTATTTT. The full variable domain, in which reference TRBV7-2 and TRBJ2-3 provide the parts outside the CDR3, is GAGVSQSPSNKVTEKGKDVELRCDPISGHTALYWYRQSLGQGLEFLIYFQGNSAPDKSGLPSDRFSAERTGGSVSTLTIQRTQQEDSAVYLCASSLSLAGGTDTQYFGPGTRLTVL.

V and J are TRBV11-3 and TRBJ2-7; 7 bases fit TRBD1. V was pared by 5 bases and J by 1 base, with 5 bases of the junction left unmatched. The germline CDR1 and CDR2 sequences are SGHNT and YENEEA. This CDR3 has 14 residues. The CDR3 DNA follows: TGTGCCAGCAGCCAAGGACAGGATTCCTACGAGCAGTACTTC. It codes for CASSQGQDSYEQYF.

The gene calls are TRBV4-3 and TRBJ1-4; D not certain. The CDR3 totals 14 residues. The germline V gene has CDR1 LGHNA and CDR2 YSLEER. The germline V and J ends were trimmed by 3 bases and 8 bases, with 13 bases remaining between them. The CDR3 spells CASSQGAVGEKLFF. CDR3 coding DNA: TGCGCCAGCAGCCAGGGAGCGGTAGGGGAAAAACTGTTTTTT.

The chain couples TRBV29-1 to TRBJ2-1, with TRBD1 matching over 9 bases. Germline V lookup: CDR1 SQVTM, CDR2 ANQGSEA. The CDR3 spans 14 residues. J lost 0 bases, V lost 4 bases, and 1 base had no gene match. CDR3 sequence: CSVATGGSYNEQFF. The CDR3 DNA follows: TGCAGCGTTGCGACAGGGGGCTCCTACAATGAGCAGTTCTTC.

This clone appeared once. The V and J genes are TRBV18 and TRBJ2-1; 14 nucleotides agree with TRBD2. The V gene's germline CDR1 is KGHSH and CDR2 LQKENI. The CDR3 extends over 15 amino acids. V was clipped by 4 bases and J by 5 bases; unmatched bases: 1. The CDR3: CASSQTSGGDNEQFF. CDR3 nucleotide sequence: TGTGCCAGCTCACAGACTAGCGGGGGGGACAATGAGCAGTTCTTC.

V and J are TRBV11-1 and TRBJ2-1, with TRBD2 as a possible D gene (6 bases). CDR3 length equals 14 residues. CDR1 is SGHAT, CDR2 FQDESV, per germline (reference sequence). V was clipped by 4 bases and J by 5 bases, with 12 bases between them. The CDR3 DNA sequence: TGTGCCAGCAGCTCCTATGGAGGGAACAATGAGCAGTTCTTC. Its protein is CASSSYGGNNEQFF.

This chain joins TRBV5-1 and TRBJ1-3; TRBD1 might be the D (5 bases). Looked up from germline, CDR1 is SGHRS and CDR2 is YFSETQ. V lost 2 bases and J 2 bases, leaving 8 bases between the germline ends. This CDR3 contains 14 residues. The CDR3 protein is CASSLGGAGNTIYF. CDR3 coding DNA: TGCGCCAGCAGCTTAGGAGGGGCTGGAAACACCATATATTTT.

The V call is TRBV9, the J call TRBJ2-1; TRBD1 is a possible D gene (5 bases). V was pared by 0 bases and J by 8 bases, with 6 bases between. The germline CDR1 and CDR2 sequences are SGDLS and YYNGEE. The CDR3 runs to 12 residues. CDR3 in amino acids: CASSVEGYEQFF. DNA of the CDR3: TGTGCCAGCAGCGTAGAGGGGTATGAGCAGTTCTTC.

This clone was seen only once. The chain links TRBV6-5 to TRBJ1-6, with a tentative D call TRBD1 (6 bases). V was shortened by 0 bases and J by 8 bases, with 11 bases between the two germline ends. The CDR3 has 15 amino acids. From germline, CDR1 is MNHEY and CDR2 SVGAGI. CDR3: CASSYSTRGYSPLHF. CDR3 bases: TGTGCCAGCAGTTACTCGACCAGGGGCTATTCACCCCTCCACTTT.